What follows are 9 T cell receptor beta chains derived from one specimen sequenced in a study of T cells in Graves' hyperthyroidism and ophthalmopathy. Amplified TCR beta CDR3 regions came from RNA transcripts. During a first-round RT-PCR of the TCR CDR3, the HTBI primer set was used. TCRdb analysed the multiplex PCR reads with MiXCR anew, one entry per CDR3 protein. The repertoire has just under 750,000 distinct CDR3 sequences, around 40% of them found once; the top ten carry 30% to 40%. Sequencing input: blood. The receptors were gathered from a woman in her thirties or forties with Graves' hyperthyroidism.

In its sample, this clonotype was seen a few times. The V and J genes are TRBV6-2 or TRBV6-3 and TRBJ2-5; D might be TRBD1 (5 bases). Looked up from germline, CDR1 is MNHEY and CDR2 is SVGEGT. V lost 2 bases and J 5 bases, leaving 9 bases between the germline ends. The CDR3 has 13 amino acids. The CDR3 loop is CASSYRGWETQYF. CDR3 DNA sequence: TGTGCCAGCAGTTACAGGGGTTGGGAGACCCAGTACTTC.

This clonotype was recorded at least ten times. The chain is built from TRBV12-3 or TRBV12-4 and TRBJ1-5; possible D gene TRBD1, 6 bases. The V gene lost 4 bases and the J gene lost 4 bases, with 11 bases spanning the gap. The CDR3 has 14 residues. Here the CDR3 DNA reads TGTGCCAGCAGTTCAACAGGGAAAAATCAGCCCCAGCATTTT. It specifies CASSSTGKNQPQHF.

This clonotype has at least ten counts. The chain carries TRBV15 and TRBJ1-4; tentative D call: TRBD1 (5 bases). Trimming took off 0 bases at V and 12 bases at J, with 14 bases between the two ends. CDR3 length: 14 residues. In germline, CDR1 is LNHNV, CDR2 YYDKDF (reference sequence). CDR3 protein: CATSREFGGVELFF. The CDR3 region has the DNA TGTGCCACCAGCAGAGAATTCGGGGGAGTGGAACTGTTTTTT.

This clonotype was seen repeatedly, ten times or more. V gene TRBV14 combines with J gene TRBJ1-6; tentative D call: TRBD1 (5 bases). CDR1 is SGHDN and CDR2 is FVKESK in the germline V gene. This CDR3 spans 16 amino acids. Trimming cost V 4 bases and J 0 bases, with 10 bases left between them. The CDR3 coding sequence is TGTGCCAGCAGCCGGGACGTAGGCTCCTATAATTCACCCCTCCACTTT. Translating gives CASSRDVGSYNSPLHF.

CDR3: CATRGARQPQHF. For the CDR3, the DNA is TGTGCCACCAGGGGGGCAAGGCAGCCCCAGCATTTT. The J gene is TRBJ1-5, the V gene TRBV24-1, with D maybe TRBD1 (6 bases). The CDR3 extends over 12 amino acids. Deletions cut 7 bases from V and 7 bases from J, with 10 bases between. Germline CDR1 KGHDR, CDR2 SFDVKD.

The chain uses TRBV10-3 and TRBJ2-7, with D tentatively TRBD1 (5 bases). CDR3 length: 14 amino acids. The germline V and J ends were trimmed by 0 bases and 6 bases, with 12 bases remaining between them. Germline V gives CDR1 ENHRY, CDR2 SYGVKD. CDR3 loop: CAISESNQGPEQYF. The CDR3 DNA reads TGTGCCATCAGTGAGTCGAACCAGGGCCCCGAGCAGTACTTC.

This sequence joins TRBV6-1 and TRBJ1-2, with D perhaps matching TRBD1 (5 bases). The germline CDR1 and CDR2 sequences are MNHNS and SASEGT. The V gene lost 6 bases and the J gene lost 4 bases, with 15 bases spanning the gap. CDR3 length: 14 residues. CDR3 region: CASRISSGTYGYTF. In DNA form, the CDR3 reads TGTGCCAGCAGGATATCATCGGGGACCTATGGCTACACCTTC.

V usage is TRBV2 and J usage is TRBJ1-2; no definite D call. V lost 5 bases and J 4 bases, leaving 17 bases between the germline ends. Germline-derived CDR1 and CDR2 are SNHLY and FYNNEI. The CDR3 length is 15 residues. Here the CDR3 reads CASSLARVNVYGYTF. The CDR3 DNA sequence: TGTGCCAGCAGTTTAGCGAGGGTTAACGTCTATGGCTACACCTTC.

V and J are TRBV6-5 and TRBJ1-5, with 7 bases that match TRBD1. V trimming: 2 bases; J trimming: 5 bases; junction bases outside the gene matches: 3. There are 14 residues in the CDR3. Per the germline V gene, CDR1 is MNHEY and CDR2 is SVGAGI. The chain's CDR3 is CASSYTTGDQPQHF. CDR3 nucleotides: TGTGCCAGCAGTTACACAACAGGGGATCAGCCCCAGCATTTT.